This T cell receptor (beta chain) was obtained from a study of identical twins. The CDR3 length is 14 residues. Germline values: CDR1 DFQATT, CDR2 SNEGSKA (reference sequence). J lost 10 bases, V lost 1 base, and 7 bases had no gene match. Study-wide results and limits: For cord blood, abundant beta clonotypes had fewer insertions, unlike memory repertoires, which showed none.

Template switching supplied a universal primer site; unique molecular identifiers were carried on the cDNA. From the 5' RACE reads, TCRdb called clonotypes with MiXCR, one entry per CDR3 protein. Counted here are a few hundred thousand distinct CDR3 sequences, 9% to 10% occurring once; the ten biggest clones make up around 8.6%. The table lists this clonotype with a few counts. Its antigen is currently unknown. Material for sequencing was naive T cells sorted from blood. The clonotype originates from a woman aged 45 to 65 in good health. The chain joins TRBV20-1 to TRBJ2-1; 10 positions match TRBD2. CDR3 nucleotide sequence: TGCAGTGCTAGAGCGACTAGCGGGCCTCGGGAGCAGTTCTTC. It encodes CSARATSGPREQFF.